This entry is about one T cell receptor beta chain. The antigen is not known. Expressed TCRB transcripts were sequenced after all isolated RNA was converted to cDNA. This table comes from immunoSEQ multiplex PCR, and its TCRdb copy is limited to in-frame clones, with some not included. The data hold roughly 160,000 clones, with roughly 8% observed a single time. CDR3 length equals 13 residues. V was clipped by 5 bases and J by 7 bases; unmatched bases: 5. Germline lookup yields CDR1 SGHNT and CDR2 YENEEA. The data are from a study of beta chain features in type 1 diabetes. Study-wide results and caveats: Moderate but significant shortening of TCRB CDR3s was recorded in all four CD4+ subsets from Type 1 diabetes patients. A closer apparent resemblance between naive, central memory and Treg TCRB repertoires was seen in patients than in healthy donors.

The sequencing sample was made of central memory CD4+ T cells from blood. This sequence was found in a man between 18 and 35 years old with type 1 diabetes. The chain carries TRBV11-3 and TRBJ2-1; 7 bases are a match to TRBD1. CDR3 sequence (DNA): TGTGCCAGCAGCGACGGGACAGATAATGAGCAGTTCTTC. Translation gives CASSDGTDNEQFF.